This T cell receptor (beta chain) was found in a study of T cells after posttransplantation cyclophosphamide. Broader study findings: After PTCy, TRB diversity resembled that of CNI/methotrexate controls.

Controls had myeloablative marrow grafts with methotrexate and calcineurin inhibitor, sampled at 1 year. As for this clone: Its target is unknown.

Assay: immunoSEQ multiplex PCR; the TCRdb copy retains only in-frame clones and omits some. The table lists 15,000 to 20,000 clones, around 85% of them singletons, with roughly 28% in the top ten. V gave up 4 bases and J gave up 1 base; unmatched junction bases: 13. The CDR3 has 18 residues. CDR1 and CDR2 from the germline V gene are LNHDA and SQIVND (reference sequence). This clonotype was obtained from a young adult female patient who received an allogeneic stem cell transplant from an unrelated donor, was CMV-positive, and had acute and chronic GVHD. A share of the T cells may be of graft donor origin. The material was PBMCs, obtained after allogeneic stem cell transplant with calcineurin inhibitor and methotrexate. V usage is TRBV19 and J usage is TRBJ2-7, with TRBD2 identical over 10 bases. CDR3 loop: CASSSGTSERSFSYEQYF. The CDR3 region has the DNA TGTGCCAGTAGTAGCGGGACTAGCGAACGATCATTTTCCTACGAGCAGTACTTC.